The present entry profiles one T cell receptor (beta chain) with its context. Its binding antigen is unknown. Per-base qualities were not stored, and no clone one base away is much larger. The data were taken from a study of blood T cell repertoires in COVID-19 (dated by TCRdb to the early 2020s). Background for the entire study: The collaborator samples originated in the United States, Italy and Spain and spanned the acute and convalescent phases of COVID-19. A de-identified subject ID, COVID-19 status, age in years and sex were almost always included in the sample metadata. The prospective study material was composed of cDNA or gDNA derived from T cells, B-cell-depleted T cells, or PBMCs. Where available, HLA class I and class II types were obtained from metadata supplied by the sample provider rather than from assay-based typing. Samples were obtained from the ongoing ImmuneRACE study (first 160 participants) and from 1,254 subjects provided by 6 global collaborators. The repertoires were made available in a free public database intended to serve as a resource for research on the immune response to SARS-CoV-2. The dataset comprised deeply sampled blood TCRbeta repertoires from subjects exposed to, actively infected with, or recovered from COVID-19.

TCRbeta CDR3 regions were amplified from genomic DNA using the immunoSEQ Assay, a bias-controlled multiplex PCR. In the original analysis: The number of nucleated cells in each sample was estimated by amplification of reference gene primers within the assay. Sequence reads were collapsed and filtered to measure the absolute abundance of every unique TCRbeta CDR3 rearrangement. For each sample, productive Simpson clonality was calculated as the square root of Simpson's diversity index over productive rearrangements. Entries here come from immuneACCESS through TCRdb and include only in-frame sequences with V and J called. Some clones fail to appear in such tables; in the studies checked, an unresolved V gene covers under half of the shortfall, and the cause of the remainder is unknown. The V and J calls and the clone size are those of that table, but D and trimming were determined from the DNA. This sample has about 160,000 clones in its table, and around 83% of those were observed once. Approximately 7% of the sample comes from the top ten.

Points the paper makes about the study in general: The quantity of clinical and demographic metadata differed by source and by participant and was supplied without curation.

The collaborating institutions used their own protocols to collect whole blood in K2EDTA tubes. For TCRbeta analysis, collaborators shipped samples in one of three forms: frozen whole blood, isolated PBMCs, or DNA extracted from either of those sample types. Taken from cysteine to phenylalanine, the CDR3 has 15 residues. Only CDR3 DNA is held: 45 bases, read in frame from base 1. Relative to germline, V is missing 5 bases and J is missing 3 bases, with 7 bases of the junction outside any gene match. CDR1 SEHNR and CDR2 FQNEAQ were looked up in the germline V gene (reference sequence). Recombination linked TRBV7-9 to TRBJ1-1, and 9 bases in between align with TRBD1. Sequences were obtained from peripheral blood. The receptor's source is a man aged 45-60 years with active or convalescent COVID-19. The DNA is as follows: TGTGCCAGCAGCCCCGGGACAGGGTCGTACACTGAAGCTTTCTTT. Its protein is CASSPGTGSYTEAFF.